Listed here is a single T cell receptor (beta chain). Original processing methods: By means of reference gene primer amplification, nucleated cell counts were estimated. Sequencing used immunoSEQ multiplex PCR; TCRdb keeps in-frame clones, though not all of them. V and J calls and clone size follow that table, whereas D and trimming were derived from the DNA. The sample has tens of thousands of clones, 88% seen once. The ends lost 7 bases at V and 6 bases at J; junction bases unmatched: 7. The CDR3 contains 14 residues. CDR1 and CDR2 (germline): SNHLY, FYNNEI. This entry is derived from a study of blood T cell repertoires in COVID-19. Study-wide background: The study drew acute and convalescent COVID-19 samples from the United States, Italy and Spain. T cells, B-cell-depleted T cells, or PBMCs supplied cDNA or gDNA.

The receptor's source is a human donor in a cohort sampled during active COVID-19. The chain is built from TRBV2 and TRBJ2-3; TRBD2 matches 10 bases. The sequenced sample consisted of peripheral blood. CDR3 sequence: CASKAGGNRDTQYF. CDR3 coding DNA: TGTGCCAGCAAAGCGGGGGGGAATCGCGATACGCAGTATTTT.